This T cell receptor (beta chain) was sequenced in a study of HIV-infected children after antiretroviral therapy interruption. Whole-study context: Recorded EBV and CMV exposure existed for most children.

Specified treatment: PENTA 11 planned treatment interruption arm or continuous ART arm. A 3' RACE protocol on RNA, with unique molecular identifiers, produced the TCR library. TCRdb analysed the 3' RACE reads with MiXCR anew, one entry per CDR3 protein. The sample lists about 89,000 distinct CDR3 sequences, about 6.9% seen once, with more than 0.95% in the top ten. This clonotype was counted ten times or more. Germline assignment: CDR1 MNHEY and CDR2 SVGEGT. The CDR3 loop spans 16 amino acids. The V segment lost 2 bases and the J segment 3 bases; nucleotides outside the gene matches: 5. The sample in question was CD45RA+ CD4+ T cells from PBMCs, pooled from several time points, obtained from a donor given antiretroviral therapy, either interrupted or continuous. Subset here: naive CD4+ CD45RA+ CD45RO- T cells. V gene TRBV6-2 or TRBV6-3 combines with J gene TRBJ2-5, with TRBD1 matching 11 bases. The receptor was isolated from a pool of human donors with HIV. CDR3 loop: CASSYGQGASKETQYF. CDR3 coding DNA: TGTGCCAGCAGTTACGGACAGGGGGCGTCTAAAGAGACCCAGTACTTC.